The source of this T cell receptor beta chain is a study of blood T cell repertoires in COVID-19. The CDR3 is 15 residues long. The germline CDR1 and CDR2 sequences are SGHNT and YYREEE (reference sequence). Trimming shortened V by 4 bases and J by 1 base, and 11 bases separated the two germline ends. TCRdb's copy holds only in-frame clones and misses some; the assay was immunoSEQ multiplex PCR. The sample contains approximately 400,000 clones, around 89% of which appear only once. Sequencing was carried out using PBMCs or T cells enriched from blood (not recorded which). The clonotype originates from a woman in her late teens or twenties who had recovered from COVID-19. The chain joins TRBV5-4 to TRBJ2-2; weak D call: TRBD1 (6 bases). The CDR3 DNA is TGTGCCAGCAGCCGGACAGCCCAGAACACCGGGGAGCTGTTTTTT. This gives the protein CASSRTAQNTGELFF.